This T cell receptor beta chain was found in a study of cytomegalovirus exposure and HLA in healthy donors. Whole-study context: Most genotyped donors, around 78% of around 370, had Caucasian-associated genetic ancestry. Regarding the study as a whole: Indistinguishable V segments such as TRBV6-2 and TRBV6-3 were excluded. With high specificity and sensitivity, the classifier reportedly diagnosed cytomegalovirus status.

There are 12 residues in the CDR3. V shed 3 bases and J 9 bases; nucleotides not matched to a gene: 3. Germline V CDR1 and CDR2: LNHDA, SQIVND (reference sequence). Vbeta (60) and Jbeta (13) primers were used in the PCR. The data were produced by immunoSEQ multiplex PCR, yet TCRdb's version contains in-frame clones alone and is incomplete. This sample has roughly 100,000 clones, with over 70% found just once. About this clone itself: The antigen is unknown.

The sequence was collected from a man aged 40-50 years in good health and CMV-seronegative. The V and J genes are TRBV19 and TRBJ1-1, with TRBD1 matching 8 bases. Input material: PBMCs. The CDR3 region is CASSIPRGQAFF. The CDR3 DNA follows: TGTGCCAGTAGTATTCCCAGGGGGCAAGCTTTCTTT.